What follows are 4 T cell receptor beta chains derived from one specimen sequenced in a study of blood T cell repertoires in COVID-19. TCRdb's table, derived via immunoSEQ multiplex PCR, lists solely in-frame clones and lacks some. This table has over 200,000 clones, about 94% appearing once. The sample taken for sequencing was peripheral blood. Source of these receptors: a man aged 60 to 75 with COVID-19, enrolled during active disease.

This chain links TRBV30 with TRBJ1-6; the match to TRBD1 covers 9 bases. Germline CDR1 is GTSNPN and CDR2 is SVGIG (reference sequence). The CDR3 loop spans 15 amino acids. The V and J ends lost 7 bases and 6 bases, in that order; junction bases with no gene match: 10. DNA for the CDR3: TGTGCCTCTACAGGGGGCCAAGTCCCTAATTCACCCCTCCACTTT. Protein sequence: CASTGGQVPNSPLHF.

The CDR3 loop reads CASIAWTGPNYGYTF. The CDR3 nucleotides are TGTGCCAGTATTGCTTGGACAGGGCCCAACTATGGCTACACCTTC. The chain uses TRBV19 and TRBJ1-2, with 8 bases matching TRBD1. Germline V lookup: CDR1 LNHDA, CDR2 SQIVND (reference sequence). This CDR3 contains 15 residues. V was clipped by 7 bases and J by 2 bases; unmatched bases: 9.

The rearrangement uses TRBV20-1 and TRBJ2-7; TRBD2 matches 8 bases. CDR3 size: 11 residues. CDR1 DFQATT and CDR2 SNEGSKA come from the germline V gene (reference sequence). V lost 5 bases to trimming and J lost 6 bases; unmatched junction nucleotides: 3. In DNA, the CDR3 is TGCAGTGCTCCGGGACTAGGCGAGCAGTACTTC. Its protein is CSAPGLGEQYF.

The J gene is TRBJ2-3, the V gene TRBV5-1, with TRBD2 matching over 15 bases. Germline V gene data show CDR1 as SGHRS and CDR2 as YFSETQ. The CDR3 is made up of 15 amino acids. V lost 4 bases and J lost 7; bases outside the gene matches: 4. CDR3 bases: TGCGCCAGCAGCAGGACTAGCGGGGGGGCCCATACGCAGTATTTT. Translated, it gives CASSRTSGGAHTQYF. The entire variable domain, with the rest obtained from reference TRBV5-1 and TRBJ2-3, is as follows: KAGVTQTPRYLIKTRGQQVTLSCSPISGHRSVSWYQQTPGQGLQFLFEYFSETQRNKGNFPGRFSGRQFSNSRSEMNVSTLELGDSALYLCASSRTSGGAHTQYFGPGTRLTVL.